The present T cell receptor (beta chain) was sequenced within a study of shared clonotypes between healthy human individuals. Findings and limits, study-wide: Clonotypes not shared had lower generation probabilities than those common to all four donors.

Using immunoSEQ multiplex PCR, the repertoire was profiled, and TCRdb retains in-frame clones only, with some absent. The sample has around 560,000 clones, roughly 96% seen once. Trimming cost V 3 bases and J 3 bases, with 14 bases left between them. The CDR3 is 15 residues long. Germline CDR1 is MNHEY and CDR2 is SVGAGI. Terminally differentiated effector memory CD45RA+ cells were left out of the naive CD8 fraction, which was CD45RO-negative and positively selected for CCR7. Points on this clone: The antigen is unknown.

This receptor was taken from a woman in her thirties in good health. The rearrangement joins TRBV6-5 to TRBJ1-2; no clear D gene. Input material: naive CD8+ T cells sorted from blood. CDR3 DNA sequence: TGTGCCAGCAGTTATGGCGAGACCGCCTACTATGGCTACACCTTC. Amino acid sequence: CASSYGETAYYGYTF.